The T cell receptor (beta chain) under discussion was sequenced for a study of technical replicates of blood from a handful of donors listed by TCRdb under 2017. The receptor library was made with the immunoSEQ multiplex PCR assay. The clones in this table, taken by TCRdb from immuneACCESS, are in-frame only. Not every clone is retained; where verified, under half of the shortfall comes from an unresolved V gene, and the cause of the rest is unknown. This sample lists about 62,000 clones; about 90% were detected once. Approximately 4.8% of the sample is taken by the ten largest. Including the terminal cysteine and phenylalanine, the CDR3 comprises 13 residues. Solely the CDR3 DNA is kept, with 39 bases framed from the first base. V is clipped by 1 base and J by 4 bases, and the sequence between their germline boundaries is 4 bases long. The germline V gene encodes CDR1 KGHSH and CDR2 LQKENI. As concerns this clone: Its antigen remains undetermined. No base quality information exists; no much larger clone differs at one position.

The receptor was derived from a human donor in good health. Some clones in this sample may be carry-over from other donors' samples. The chain links TRBV18 with TRBJ1-4; the D gene identity is not certain. The specimen was PBMCs. The DNA is as follows: TGTGCCAGCTCACCACACATTAATGAAAAACTGTTTTTT. Translation gives CASSPHINEKLFF.